What follows describes a single T cell receptor (beta chain). Its matching antigen is unknown. This entry is derived from a study of beta chain features in type 1 diabetes. About the study: Across the samples, approximately 110,000,000 sorted cells were examined in total. The study's findings and limits: More deletions and fewer insertions at VDJ junctions were found in patients with type 1 diabetes. For Type 1 diabetes patients, all four CD4+ subsets carried TCRB CDR3s that were moderately but significantly shorter.

V was pared by 5 bases and J by 1 base, with 8 bases between. Germline V gene data show CDR1 as WNHNN and CDR2 as SYGVQD (reference sequence). The CDR3 is 13 amino acids. The authors reverse transcribed all of the isolated RNA, so sequencing captured expressed TCRB transcripts. An average of around 3.4 million reads was obtained for naive, central memory and regulatory T cell samples. Assay used: immunoSEQ multiplex PCR; TCRdb lists only in-frame clones, some missing. The sample carries 250,000 to 300,000 clones, 20% to 25% recorded once. Via the markers CD45RO/CCR7/CD25/CD127/CD95/CD27, stem cell-like memory, regulatory, central memory and naive CD4+ cells were sorted.

The chain combines TRBV10-1 with TRBJ2-5; possibly TRBD1 for D (5 bases). The sequenced sample was naive CD4+ T cells from blood. The receptor comes from a woman aged 25 to 39 with type 1 diabetes. In DNA, the CDR3 is TGCGCCAGCAGTCAGGGCCCCCAAGAGACCCAGTACTTC. Protein product: CASSQGPQETQYF.